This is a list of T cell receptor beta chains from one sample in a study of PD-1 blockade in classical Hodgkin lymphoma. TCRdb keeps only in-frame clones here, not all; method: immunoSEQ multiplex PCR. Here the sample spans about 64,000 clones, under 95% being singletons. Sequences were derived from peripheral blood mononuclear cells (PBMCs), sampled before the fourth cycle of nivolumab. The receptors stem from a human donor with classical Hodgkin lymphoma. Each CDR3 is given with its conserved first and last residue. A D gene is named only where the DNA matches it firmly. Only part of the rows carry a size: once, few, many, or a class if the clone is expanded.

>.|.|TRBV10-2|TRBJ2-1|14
TGCGCAGCTATCGGGCGGGATACCTACAATGAGCAGTTCTTC
CAAIGRDTYNEQFF
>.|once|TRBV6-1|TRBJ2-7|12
TGTGCCAGCAGTGAATGGAAACCCGAGCAGTACTTC
CASSEWKPEQYF
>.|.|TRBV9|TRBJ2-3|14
TGTGCCAGCAGCGTAGTCCCCGGCCGAGATACGCAGTATTTT
CASSVVPGRDTQYF
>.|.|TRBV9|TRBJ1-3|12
TGTGCCAGCGAGGGGCCTAGAAACACCATATATTTT
CASEGPRNTIYF
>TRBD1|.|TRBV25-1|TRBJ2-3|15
TGTGCCAGCAGTTTCACAGGGGGCCGCACAGATACGCAGTATTTT
CASSFTGGRTDTQYF
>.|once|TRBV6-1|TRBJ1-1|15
TGTGCCAGCAGTGAGGTGCCAACCCTAAGCGCTGAAGCTTTCTTT
CASSEVPTLSAEAFF
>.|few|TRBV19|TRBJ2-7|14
TGTGCCAGGGGGGCCCAAGCCTTAGGCTACGAGCAGTACTTC
CARGAQALGYEQYF
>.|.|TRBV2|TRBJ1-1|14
TGTGCCAGCAGTCTTATGAACGGGAACACTGAAGCTTTCTTT
CASSLMNGNTEAFF
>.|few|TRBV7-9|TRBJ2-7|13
TGTGCCAGCAGCTGGGAGTTTCGTTACGAGCAGTACTTC
CASSWEFRYEQYF
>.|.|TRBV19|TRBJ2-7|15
TGTGCCAGTAGTATCGAGGGGACATTTTCCTACGAGCAGTACTTC
CASSIEGTFSYEQYF
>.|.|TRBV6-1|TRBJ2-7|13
TGTGCCAGCACCCTCGCCAGGGCGGGCGAGCAGTACTTC
CASTLARAGEQYF
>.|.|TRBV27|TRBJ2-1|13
TGTGCCAGCAGTTTTAACAGTTACAATGAGCAGTTCTTC
CASSFNSYNEQFF
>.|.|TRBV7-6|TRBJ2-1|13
TGTGCCAGCAGTTTGCCCTTAAACAATGAGCAGTTCTTC
CASSLPLNNEQFF
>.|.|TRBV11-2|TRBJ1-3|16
TGTGCCAGCAGCCGACGACAGTCGCCATCTGGAAACACCATATATTTT
CASSRRQSPSGNTIYF
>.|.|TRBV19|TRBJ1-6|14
TGTGCCAGTAAAGCGTTTGAGGGACAATCACCCCTCCACTTT
CASKAFEGQSPLHF
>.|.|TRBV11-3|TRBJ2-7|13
TGTGCCAGCAGCTACCAAGGGGGATACGAGCAGTACTTC
CASSYQGGYEQYF
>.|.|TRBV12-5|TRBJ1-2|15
TGTGCTAGTGGTGGGTCTACAGGGATTTTTAATGGCTACACCTTC
CASGGSTGIFNGYTF
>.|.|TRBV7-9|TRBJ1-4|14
TGTGCCAGCAGCTCCGGAACAAGTATTGAAAAACTGTTTTTT
CASSSGTSIEKLFF
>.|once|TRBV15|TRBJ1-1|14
TGTGCCACCAGCAGACCTAGCCTGAACACTGAAGCTTTCTTT
CATSRPSLNTEAFF
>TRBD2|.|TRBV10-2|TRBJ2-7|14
TGCGCCAGCTGCCTAGCGGGGGGCGGCTACGAGCAGTACTTC
CASCLAGGGYEQYF
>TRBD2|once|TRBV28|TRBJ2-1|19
TGTGCCAGCAGTTCAGGACTAGCGGGGGGTCCGAGCTCCTACAATGAGCAGTTCTTC
CASSSGLAGGPSSYNEQFF
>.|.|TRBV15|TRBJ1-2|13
TGTGCCACCAGCTTCCCCCCCACTTATGGCTACACCTTC
CATSFPPTYGYTF
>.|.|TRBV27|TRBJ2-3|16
TGTGCCAGCAGTTTCCTTGGGGGTAGCGGCACAGATACGCAGTATTTT
CASSFLGGSGTDTQYF
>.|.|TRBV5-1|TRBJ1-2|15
TGCGCCAGCAGCCCCCCCGGCGCGCTTAACTATGGCTACACCTTC
CASSPPGALNYGYTF
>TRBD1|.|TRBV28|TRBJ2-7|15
TGTGCCAGCAGTGAGGCGGGACAGGGGGATTTCGAGCAGTACTTC
CASSEAGQGDFEQYF
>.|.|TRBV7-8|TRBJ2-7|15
TGTGCCAGCGAGCTCCACCGGGGGACCTCCTACGAGCAGTACTTC
CASELHRGTSYEQYF
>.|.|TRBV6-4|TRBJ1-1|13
TGTGCCAGCAGCGTACAGGATGGCACTGAAGCTTTCTTT
CASSVQDGTEAFF
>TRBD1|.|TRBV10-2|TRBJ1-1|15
TGCGCCAGCAGTGACCTGGGACAGGGGGCTAGGAGGGCTTTCTTT
CASSDLGQGARRAFF
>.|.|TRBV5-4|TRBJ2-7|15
TGTGCCAGCAGCTTGGGGGTGTCGGGGGCGAGAGAGCAGTACTTC
CASSLGVSGAREQYF
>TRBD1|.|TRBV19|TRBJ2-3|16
TGTGCCAGTCGTCGCAGGGGGAACCCTAACACAGATACGCAGTATTTT
CASRRRGNPNTDTQYF
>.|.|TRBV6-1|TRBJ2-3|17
TGTGCCAGCAGTGAATGGATTTACAGGACTTCAACAGATACGCAGTATTTT
CASSEWIYRTSTDTQYF
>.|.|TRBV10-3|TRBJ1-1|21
TGTGCCATGTCTTCCCAAACAGGCGGGGGGCGCCGAATCAAGGGGCACACTGAAGCTTTCTTT
CAMSSQTGGGRRIKGHTEAFF
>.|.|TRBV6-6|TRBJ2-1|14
TGTGCCAGCAGTTCCCACTCAGGAGGGGAGGAGCAGTTCTTC
CASSSHSGGEEQFF
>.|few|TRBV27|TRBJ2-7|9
TGTGCCCCCTTCTACGAGCAGTACTTC
CAPFYEQYF
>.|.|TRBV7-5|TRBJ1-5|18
TGTGCCAGAACCAACCGGGACAGGGGAGGAAAGAGCAATCAGCCCCAGCATTTT
CARTNRDRGGKSNQPQHF
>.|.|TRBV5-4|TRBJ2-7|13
TGTGCCAGCAGCTTGGGATTGGGTCCGGAGCAGTACTTC
CASSLGLGPEQYF
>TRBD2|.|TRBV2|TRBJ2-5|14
TGTGCCAGCAGTGCCGATCTAGCGGGGGGGACCCAGTACTTC
CASSADLAGGTQYF
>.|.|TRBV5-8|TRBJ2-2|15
TGTGCCAGCAGCTTGGGCGCGAGGCCCACCGGGGAGCTGTTTTTT
CASSLGARPTGELFF
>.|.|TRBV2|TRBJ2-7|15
TGTGCCAGCAGTTTCCGGGGCAGCCCCCTTTACGAGCAGTACTTC
CASSFRGSPLYEQYF
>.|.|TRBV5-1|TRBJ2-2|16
TGCGCCAGCAGCTTGTATGCAGGCCACAACACCGGGGAGCTGTTTTTT
CASSLYAGHNTGELFF
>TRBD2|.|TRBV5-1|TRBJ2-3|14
TGCGCCAGCAGCCCGGGACTATCGGCAGATACGCAGTATTTT
CASSPGLSADTQYF
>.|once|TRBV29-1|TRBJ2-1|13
TGCAGCGTTGAAGAACAGGGATATAATGAGCAGTTCTTC
CSVEEQGYNEQFF
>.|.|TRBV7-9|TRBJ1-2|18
TGTGCCAGCAGCCTCCTGGGAATGATTCAGGGGCGTAACTATGGCTACACCTTC
CASSLLGMIQGRNYGYTF
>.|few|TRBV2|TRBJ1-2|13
TGTGCCAGCAGCCCCAGGCAATTCTATGGCTACACCTTC
CASSPRQFYGYTF
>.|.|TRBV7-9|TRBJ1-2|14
TGTGCCAGCAGCTTGGGGGAAGTGGTGGATGGCTACACCTTC
CASSLGEVVDGYTF
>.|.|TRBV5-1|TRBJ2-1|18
TGCGCCAGCAGCTTGCTCCATTTGAGGGTGGAGTCCTACAATGAGCAGTTCTTC
CASSLLHLRVESYNEQFF
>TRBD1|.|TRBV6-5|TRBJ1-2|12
TGTGCCAGCAGGAGGACAGGCGATGGCTACACCTTC
CASRRTGDGYTF
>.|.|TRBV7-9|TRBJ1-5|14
TGTGCCAGCAGCTTTAGGGGAGACAATCAGCCCCAGCATTTT
CASSFRGDNQPQHF
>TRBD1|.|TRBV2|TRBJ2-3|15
TGTGCCAGCAAGGAGGGACAGGGGTTCACAGATACGCAGTATTTT
CASKEGQGFTDTQYF
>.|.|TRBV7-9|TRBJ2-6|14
TGTGCCAGCAGCTCGATTTATGGGGCCAACGTCCTGACTTTC
CASSSIYGANVLTF
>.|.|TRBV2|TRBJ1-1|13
TGTGCCACCGCACGGGGGATTTGGGCAGGAGCTTTCTTT
CATARGIWAGAFF
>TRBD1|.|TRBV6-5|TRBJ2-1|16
TGTGCCAGCAGTTACCCGGGACAGATCAGACTCAATGAGCAGTTCTTC
CASSYPGQIRLNEQFF
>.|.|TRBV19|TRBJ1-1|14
TGTGCCAGTAGTACTAATCGAAAAGTGACTGAAGCTTTCTTT
CASSTNRKVTEAFF
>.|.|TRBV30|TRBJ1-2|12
TGTGCCTGGAGTTCGCTGGACTATGGCTACACCTTC
CAWSSLDYGYTF
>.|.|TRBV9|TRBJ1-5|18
TGTGCCAGCAGCGTCCGCCTTCTGGACGATTATAGCAATCAGCCCCAGCATTTT
CASSVRLLDDYSNQPQHF